This T cell receptor beta chain was identified in a study of blood T cell repertoires in COVID-19. The assay was immunoSEQ multiplex PCR, and TCRdb's table has in-frame clones only and misses some. This table holds a few hundred thousand clones, more than 85% found once. V was cut by 6 bases and J by 3 bases, with 8 bases left in between. This CDR3 has 13 amino acids. Germline V gives CDR1 MNHEY, CDR2 SVGAGI. The sample taken for sequencing was peripheral blood. The chain links TRBV6-5 to TRBJ2-2, with TRBD2 as a possible D gene (5 bases). This clonotype was obtained from a man aged 25-45 years with acute or convalescent COVID-19. As DNA, the CDR3 is TGTGCCAGCAGGGTAGCGCACACCGGGGAGCTGTTTTTT. Amino acids: CASRVAHTGELFF.